These T cell receptor beta chains were read from a single sample in a study of beta chain features in type 1 diabetes. TCRdb keeps only in-frame clones here, not all; method: immunoSEQ multiplex PCR. The table includes 41,000 or so clones, around 63% detected once. Sequenced material: Tregs from blood. The receptors stem from a man under 40 with type 1 diabetes. Some clones in this sample may be carry-over from other donors' samples. CDR3s include the opening cysteine and the closing phenylalanine or tryptophan. Each record gives: clone size, V gene, D gene, J gene, CDR3 DNA, CDR3 protein. A D gene is named only where the DNA matches it firmly. Clone sizes are given selectively: once, few, many, or a class where the clone is expanded.

abundance: once
v_gene: TRBV7-2
d_gene: .
j_gene: TRBJ2-3
CDR3nt: TGTGCCAGCAGCTTAGTACCCAGCGGGCGGGGGCTCACAGATACGCAGTATTTT
CDR3aa: CASSLVPSGRGLTDTQYF

abundance: .
v_gene: TRBV19
d_gene: .
j_gene: TRBJ1-5
CDR3nt: TGTGCCACCGCGGAGCAGAATAGCAATCAGCCCCAGCATTTT
CDR3aa: CATAEQNSNQPQHF

abundance: .
v_gene: TRBV4-1
d_gene: TRBD1
j_gene: TRBJ1-1
CDR3nt: TGCGCCAGCAGCCAAGGTATGACAGGGGTCGCTGAAGCTTTCTTT
CDR3aa: CASSQGMTGVAEAFF

abundance: .
v_gene: TRBV7-9
d_gene: .
j_gene: TRBJ1-1
CDR3nt: TGTGCCAGCAGCTTCAGGGGAAGGAATGAAGCTTTCTTT
CDR3aa: CASSFRGRNEAFF

abundance: .
v_gene: TRBV15
d_gene: .
j_gene: TRBJ1-6
CDR3nt: TGTGCCACCAGCAGAATGGGTGGAGATAATTCACCCCTCCACTTT
CDR3aa: CATSRMGGDNSPLHF

abundance: few
v_gene: TRBV29-1
d_gene: .
j_gene: TRBJ2-1
CDR3nt: TGCAGCGTCCGCGAGTCGGGTGAGCAGTTCTTC
CDR3aa: CSVRESGEQFF

abundance: .
v_gene: TRBV7-2
d_gene: .
j_gene: TRBJ1-6
CDR3nt: TGTGCCAGCAGCTTAAAAAGTTTGGCTTCACCCCTCCACTTT
CDR3aa: CASSLKSLASPLHF

abundance: few
v_gene: TRBV19
d_gene: .
j_gene: TRBJ2-3
CDR3nt: TGTGCCAGTAGTACAGGGCGGGGACCTAGCACAGATACGCAGTATTTT
CDR3aa: CASSTGRGPSTDTQYF

abundance: .
v_gene: TRBV10-3
d_gene: .
j_gene: TRBJ1-2
CDR3nt: TGTGCCATCAGTGAGGGCCGGAGCAACTTTGGCTACACCTTC
CDR3aa: CAISEGRSNFGYTF

abundance: once
v_gene: TRBV7-2
d_gene: .
j_gene: TRBJ1-1
CDR3nt: TGTGCCAGCACCACCACGGGGGTGAACACTGAAGCTTTCTTT
CDR3aa: CASTTTGVNTEAFF

abundance: .
v_gene: TRBV2
d_gene: .
j_gene: TRBJ2-2
CDR3nt: TGTGCCAGCAGTTCGCCCGGGACATCGAACACCGGGGAGCTGTTTTTT
CDR3aa: CASSSPGTSNTGELFF

abundance: few
v_gene: TRBV7-2
d_gene: TRBD1
j_gene: TRBJ2-7
CDR3nt: TGTGCCAGCTCCCGTTCCGGGACAGGGCTCTACGAGCAGTACTTC
CDR3aa: CASSRSGTGLYEQYF

abundance: .
v_gene: TRBV6-5
d_gene: TRBD1
j_gene: TRBJ2-1
CDR3nt: TGTGCCAGCAGTTACTCAATTTCGGGACAGGTGGGTGAGCAGTTCTTC
CDR3aa: CASSYSISGQVGEQFF

abundance: .
v_gene: TRBV7-6
d_gene: .
j_gene: TRBJ1-2
CDR3nt: TGTGCCAGCAGCTTTAGTCCGCGAAAAGCTAACTATGGCTACACCTTC
CDR3aa: CASSFSPRKANYGYTF

abundance: .
v_gene: TRBV5-1
d_gene: .
j_gene: TRBJ2-2
CDR3nt: TGCGCCAGCAGCTCGGGGACATTTGGGGGCACCGGGGAGCTGTTTTTT
CDR3aa: CASSSGTFGGTGELFF

abundance: few
v_gene: TRBV7-9
d_gene: .
j_gene: TRBJ2-7
CDR3nt: TGTGCCAGCAGCTCTCCGGGCGAGCAGTACTTC
CDR3aa: CASSSPGEQYF

abundance: .
v_gene: TRBV7-9
d_gene: .
j_gene: TRBJ2-7
CDR3nt: TGTGCCAGCAGCCCCGGAGGGGCAGGCGAGCAGTACTTC
CDR3aa: CASSPGGAGEQYF

abundance: few
v_gene: TRBV4-3
d_gene: .
j_gene: TRBJ2-7
CDR3nt: TGCGCCAGCAGCCGAGCGGTGCGTCTGGAATTCCTGTACGAGCAGTACTTC
CDR3aa: CASSRAVRLEFLYEQYF

abundance: .
v_gene: TRBV2
d_gene: .
j_gene: TRBJ1-4
CDR3nt: TGTGCCAGCAAGCAGGGTGCAACTAATGAAAAACTGTTTTTT
CDR3aa: CASKQGATNEKLFF

abundance: once
v_gene: TRBV7-9
d_gene: .
j_gene: TRBJ2-3
CDR3nt: TGTGCCAGCAGCTTCCTAACTCGGCGGGATACGCAGTATTTT
CDR3aa: CASSFLTRRDTQYF

abundance: .
v_gene: TRBV14
d_gene: .
j_gene: TRBJ2-3
CDR3nt: TGTGCCAGCAGCCAAGATCCCGGGTCAGATACGCAGTATTTT
CDR3aa: CASSQDPGSDTQYF

abundance: .
v_gene: TRBV2
d_gene: TRBD1
j_gene: TRBJ2-7
CDR3nt: TGTGCCAGCAGTGGTCAGGGGGCGAACTACGAGCAGTACTTC
CDR3aa: CASSGQGANYEQYF

abundance: .
v_gene: TRBV19
d_gene: .
j_gene: TRBJ2-7
CDR3nt: TGTGCCAGTAGGCAACAAGGGGCAAACTCCTACGAGCAGTACTTC
CDR3aa: CASRQQGANSYEQYF

abundance: .
v_gene: TRBV4-2
d_gene: .
j_gene: TRBJ2-7
CDR3nt: TGTGCCAGCAGCCCCCGGGACTCTTCCTCCTACGAGCAGTACTTC
CDR3aa: CASSPRDSSSYEQYF

abundance: .
v_gene: TRBV5-1
d_gene: .
j_gene: TRBJ2-6
CDR3nt: TGCGCCAGCAGCTCCGATAGATGGTCTGGGGCCAACGTCCTGACTTTC
CDR3aa: CASSSDRWSGANVLTF

abundance: .
v_gene: TRBV7-2
d_gene: .
j_gene: TRBJ2-3
CDR3nt: TGTGCCAGCACTTCTGCAGGAGATACGCAGTATTTT
CDR3aa: CASTSAGDTQYF

abundance: .
v_gene: TRBV19
d_gene: TRBD1
j_gene: TRBJ2-1
CDR3nt: TGTGCCAGTAGGGTGACAGGGGGCAACTACAATGAGCAGTTCTTC
CDR3aa: CASRVTGGNYNEQFF

abundance: .
v_gene: TRBV6-6
d_gene: TRBD2
j_gene: TRBJ2-7
CDR3nt: TGTGCCAGCAGCTTCGCCGGGACTAGCGTGTACGAGCAGTACTTC
CDR3aa: CASSFAGTSVYEQYF

abundance: .
v_gene: TRBV9
d_gene: TRBD2
j_gene: TRBJ2-1
CDR3nt: TGTGCCAGCAGCCCCCGACTAGCGGGGACTTATGAGCAGTTCTTC
CDR3aa: CASSPRLAGTYEQFF

abundance: once
v_gene: TRBV14
d_gene: TRBD2
j_gene: TRBJ2-7
CDR3nt: TGTGCCAGCAGCTCTGGACTAGTCTACGAGCAGTACTTC
CDR3aa: CASSSGLVYEQYF

abundance: .
v_gene: TRBV29-1
d_gene: TRBD1
j_gene: TRBJ2-3
CDR3nt: TGCAGCGTCCTATACACAGGGGAAGATACGCAGTATTTT
CDR3aa: CSVLYTGEDTQYF

abundance: .
v_gene: TRBV18
d_gene: TRBD2
j_gene: TRBJ2-3
CDR3nt: TGTGCCAGCTCACAGACGGGGGGACCCACAGATACGCAGTATTTT
CDR3aa: CASSQTGGPTDTQYF

abundance: .
v_gene: TRBV7-2
d_gene: .
j_gene: TRBJ1-1
CDR3nt: TGTGCCAGCAGCTCGCGCTGGAGGGGCGGGACTGAAGCTTTCTTT
CDR3aa: CASSSRWRGGTEAFF

abundance: .
v_gene: TRBV11-1
d_gene: TRBD2
j_gene: TRBJ2-1
CDR3nt: TGTGCCAGCAGCTCGGGACTAGATTCACCTTCTGATGAGCAGTTCTTC
CDR3aa: CASSSGLDSPSDEQFF

abundance: .
v_gene: TRBV4-3
d_gene: TRBD1
j_gene: TRBJ2-7
CDR3nt: TGCGCCAGCAGCCGGCAGACAGGGTCCAGCTACGAGCAGTACTTC
CDR3aa: CASSRQTGSSYEQYF

abundance: .
v_gene: TRBV5-4
d_gene: .
j_gene: TRBJ2-1
CDR3nt: TGTGCCAGCAGACCCCTTCTCAGGGGCTTCTCCTACAATGAGCAGTTCTTC
CDR3aa: CASRPLLRGFSYNEQFF

abundance: .
v_gene: TRBV27
d_gene: .
j_gene: TRBJ1-4
CDR3nt: TGTGCCAGCAGTTTATCGGGGGGGCGCGCTGAAAAACTGTTTTTT
CDR3aa: CASSLSGGRAEKLFF

abundance: .
v_gene: TRBV29-1
d_gene: .
j_gene: TRBJ2-6
CDR3nt: TGCAGCGTTGTAGGGGTTGGGGCCAACGTCCTGACTTTC
CDR3aa: CSVVGVGANVLTF

abundance: .
v_gene: TRBV28
d_gene: TRBD1
j_gene: TRBJ1-2
CDR3nt: TGTGCCAGCAGGGGGGACAGGGGGACTAACTATGGCTACACCTTC
CDR3aa: CASRGDRGTNYGYTF

abundance: .
v_gene: TRBV27
d_gene: TRBD1
j_gene: TRBJ1-2
CDR3nt: TGTGCCAGCAGTTTATCCCCTGGGACAGTGAACGGCTACACCTTC
CDR3aa: CASSLSPGTVNGYTF

abundance: .
v_gene: TRBV7-3
d_gene: TRBD2
j_gene: TRBJ2-5
CDR3nt: TGTGCCAGCAGCTCAACTAGCGGGGGCTTGGAGACCCAGTACTTC
CDR3aa: CASSSTSGGLETQYF

abundance: .
v_gene: TRBV6-6
d_gene: TRBD1
j_gene: TRBJ1-2
CDR3nt: TGTGCCAGCAGCCCCCAGGGGGCCGGCTACACCTTC
CDR3aa: CASSPQGAGYTF

abundance: .
v_gene: TRBV11-2
d_gene: .
j_gene: TRBJ2-7
CDR3nt: TGTGCCAGCAGCTCCCAGTTGTACGAGCAGTACTTC
CDR3aa: CASSSQLYEQYF

abundance: .
v_gene: TRBV2
d_gene: TRBD1
j_gene: TRBJ1-1
CDR3nt: TGTGCCAGCAGCGTTCGAGGGGGCGTGGTTGAAGCTTTCTTT
CDR3aa: CASSVRGGVVEAFF

abundance: .
v_gene: TRBV5-4
d_gene: .
j_gene: TRBJ2-7
CDR3nt: TGTGCCAGCAGCTGGGCCCTGGGCCGGGGAGACGTCGAGCAGTACTTC
CDR3aa: CASSWALGRGDVEQYF

abundance: few
v_gene: TRBV6-6
d_gene: .
j_gene: TRBJ2-7
CDR3nt: TGTGCCAGCCCTAGATGCGGCGTCGAGCAGTACTTC
CDR3aa: CASPRCGVEQYF